The clone carrying this T cell receptor (beta chain) appeared a few times. These data come from a study of early T cells in non-severe SARS-CoV-2 infection. For the study at large: Alpha and beta chains were unpaired, from unsorted whole-blood bulk RNA.

Researchers attached unique molecular identifiers to individual cDNA molecules. TCRdb reprocessed the 5' RACE reads via MiXCR and lists one record per CDR3 protein. Among more than 50,000 distinct CDR3 sequences listed, approximately 13% were seen once. Sequenced material: whole blood, taken at baseline. The receptor's source is an adult who was a healthcare worker with PCR-confirmed SARS-CoV-2 infection or an uninfected control (not recorded which).

The CDR3 spells CASSEQTGLSPLHF. The DNA of the CDR3 is TGTGCCAGCTCGGAGCAGACAGGATTGTCACCCCTCCACTTT. This chain links TRBV2 with TRBJ1-6; weak D call: TRBD1 (6 bases). V was trimmed by 8 bases and J by 10 bases, leaving 18 bases between them. CDR1 is SNHLY and CDR2 is FYNNEI in the germline V gene. The CDR3 is 14 residues long.